This entry lists 2 T cell receptor beta chains sequenced from one sample in a study of technical replicates of blood from a few donors. Clones were read by immunoSEQ multiplex PCR, and TCRdb kept only the in-frame ones, dropping some. The sample comprises approximately 80,000 clones, roughly 98% of which are singletons, and 0.15% rests with the top ten. The source material was T cells isolated from PBMCs. The receptors come from a human donor in good health.

The gene calls are TRBV5-1 and TRBJ2-3; no definite D call. The CDR3 extends over 15 amino acids. Trimming left V 0 bases short and J 2 bases short, with 10 bases between. From germline, CDR1 is SGHRS and CDR2 YFSETQ. The CDR3 here is CASSLVGRITDTQYF. DNA for the CDR3: TGCGCCAGCAGCTTGGTTGGCAGGATCACAGATACGCAGTATTTT.

The gene calls are TRBV19 and TRBJ1-1, with D perhaps matching TRBD1 (5 bases). Between the trimmed V and J ends, which lost 7 bases and 4 bases, there was a span of 19 bases. The germline V gene encodes CDR1 LNHDA and CDR2 SQIVND (reference sequence). This CDR3 comprises 15 residues. Here the CDR3 reads CASTHPQRRGTEAFF. The CDR3 DNA reads as TGTGCCAGTACCCATCCCCAGCGGAGGGGCACTGAAGCTTTCTTT.